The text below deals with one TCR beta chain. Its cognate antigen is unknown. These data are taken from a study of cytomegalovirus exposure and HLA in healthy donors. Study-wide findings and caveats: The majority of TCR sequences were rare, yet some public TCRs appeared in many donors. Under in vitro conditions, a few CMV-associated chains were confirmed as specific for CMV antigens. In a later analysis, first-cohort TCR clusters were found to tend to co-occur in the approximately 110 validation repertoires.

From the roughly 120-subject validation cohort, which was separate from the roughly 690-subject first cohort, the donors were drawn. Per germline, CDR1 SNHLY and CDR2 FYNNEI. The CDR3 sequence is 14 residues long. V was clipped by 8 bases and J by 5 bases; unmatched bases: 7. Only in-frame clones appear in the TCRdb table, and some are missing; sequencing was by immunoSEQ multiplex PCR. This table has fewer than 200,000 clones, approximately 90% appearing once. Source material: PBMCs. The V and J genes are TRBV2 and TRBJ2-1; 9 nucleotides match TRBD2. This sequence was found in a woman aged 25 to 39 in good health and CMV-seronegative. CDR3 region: CASGRGGRDNEQFF. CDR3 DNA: TGTGCCAGCGGGCGGGGGGGTAGGGACAATGAGCAGTTCTTC.